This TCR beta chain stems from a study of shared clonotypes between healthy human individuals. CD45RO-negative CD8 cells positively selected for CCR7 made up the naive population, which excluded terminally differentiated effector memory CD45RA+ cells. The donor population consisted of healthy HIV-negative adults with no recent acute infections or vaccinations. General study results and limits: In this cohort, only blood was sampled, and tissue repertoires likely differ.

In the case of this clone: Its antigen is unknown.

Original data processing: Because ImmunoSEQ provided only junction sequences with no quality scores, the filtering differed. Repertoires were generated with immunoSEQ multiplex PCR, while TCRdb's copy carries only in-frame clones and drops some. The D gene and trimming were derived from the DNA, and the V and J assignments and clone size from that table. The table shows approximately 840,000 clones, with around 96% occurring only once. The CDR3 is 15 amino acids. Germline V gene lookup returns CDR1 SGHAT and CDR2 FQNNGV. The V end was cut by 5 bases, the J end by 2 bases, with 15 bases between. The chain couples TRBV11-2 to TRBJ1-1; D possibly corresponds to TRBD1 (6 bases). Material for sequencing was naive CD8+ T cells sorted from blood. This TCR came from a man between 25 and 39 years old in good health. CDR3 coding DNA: TGTGCCAGCAGCCTCGATCAGGGGCTCAACACTGAAGCTTTCTTT. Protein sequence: CASSLDQGLNTEAFF.